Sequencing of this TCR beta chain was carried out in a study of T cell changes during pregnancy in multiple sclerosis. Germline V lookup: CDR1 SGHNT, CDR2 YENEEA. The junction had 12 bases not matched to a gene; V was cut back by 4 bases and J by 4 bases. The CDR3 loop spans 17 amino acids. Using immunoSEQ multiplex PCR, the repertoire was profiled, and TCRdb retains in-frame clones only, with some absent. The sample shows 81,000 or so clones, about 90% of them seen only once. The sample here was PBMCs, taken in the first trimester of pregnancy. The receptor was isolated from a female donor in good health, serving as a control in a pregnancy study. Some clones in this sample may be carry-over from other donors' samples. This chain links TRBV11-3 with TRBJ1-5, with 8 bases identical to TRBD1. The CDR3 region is CASSSLSGTGNNQPQHF. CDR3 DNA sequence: TGTGCCAGCAGCTCCCTCTCCGGGACAGGAAATAATCAGCCCCAGCATTTT.